These T cell receptor beta chains were read from a single sample in a study of identical twins. TCRdb reprocessed the 5' RACE reads with MiXCR, giving one entry per CDR3 protein. Of some 1,700,000 distinct CDR3 sequences detected, under 35% appear once; the ten largest clones hold about 0.25%. Sequencing used cord blood. These receptors all come from a newborn girl in good health. Each CDR3 is given without its conserved first and last residue. Clone size is stated in some rows and not others, as once, few, many or a class when expanded.

TRBV20-1	.	SAPRGGTYEQY
TRBV28	.	ASSQIAGATDTQY
TRBV4-1	.	ASSHYDNTEAF
TRBV30	once	AWSVALNTGELF
TRBV4-2	.	ASSPRDSSGYNEQF
TRBV20-1	.	SARDTFRGGVSNQPQH
TRBV12-3/TRBV12-4	many	ASSPRWDSGYEQY
TRBV10-3	few	AISPGQGALYGYT
TRBV20-1	few	SASSLAGGPQETQY
TRBV11-2	.	ASSLPQGKDGYT
TRBV7-6	.	AGSLVPLNTEAF
TRBV4-1	.	ASSPRLAGSPQGADTQY
TRBV12-3/TRBV12-4	.	ASSLIGGITEAF
TRBV4-1	.	ASSQAIGLVNEQY
TRBV27	.	ASSPRRGGMNTEAF
TRBV6-1	.	ASSRTGARPQH
TRBV28	few	ASSRDLSRGTQY
TRBV5-1	many	ASSLSDNYGYT
TRBV12-3/TRBV12-4	.	ASSPGLILAKNIQY
TRBV10-2	few	ASSDSGTGGSREKLF
TRBV20-1	.	SARDSDRVSSYEQY
TRBV7-9	.	ASSSQPGNPTDTQY
TRBV29-1	many	SAQSRAPRSTDTQY
TRBV10-3	few	AISDTGTEAF
TRBV6-6	.	ASSYEDAVNQPQH
TRBV18	few	ASSPDRATYEQY
TRBV28	.	ASSLLGGKGYT
TRBV12-3/TRBV12-4	few	ASSSLVYGYT
TRBV5-1	.	ASSKTLDWNTEAF
TRBV5-1	few	ASSLPGWDQETQY
TRBV5-1	few	VSGQGANTEAF
TRBV28	.	ATFSSGTTYNEQF
TRBV7-8	.	ASSLPIGSGRGSYNEQF
TRBV12-3/TRBV12-4	once	ASSSLGLAGGHRPDTQY
TRBV28	few	ASSLLSPGNQPQH
TRBV7-8	few	ASSLFTGGDTEAF
TRBV29-1	many	SVRGDSYEQY